A selection of T cell receptor beta chains follows, all from one sample in a study of shared clonotypes between healthy human individuals. Sequencing was performed with immunoSEQ multiplex PCR; in TCRdb, only in-frame clones are kept and a portion is missing. Of 450,000 to 650,000 clones in the sample, roughly 72% were seen once. The sequenced material came from PBMCs. Receptors were obtained from a woman aged 40 to 50 in good health. Some clones in this sample may be carry-over from other donors' samples. The CDR3 runs from the conserved cysteine through the conserved F or W. A D gene is named only where the DNA matches it firmly. Clone size is given for some rows only: seen once, a few or many times, or a class if the clone is expanded.

len: 14; j_gene: TRBJ1-2; abundance: NA; v_gene: TRBV6-9; d_gene: TRBD1; CDR3nt: TGTGCCAGCAGTGGCCCACAGGGGGCTCGAAGCTACACCTTC; CDR3aa: CASSGPQGARSYTF
len: 15; j_gene: TRBJ2-3; abundance: NA; v_gene: TRBV7-8; d_gene: TRBD2; CDR3nt: TGTGCCAGCAGCTTAGGGGGCGGGAGAACAGATACGCAGTATTTT; CDR3aa: CASSLGGGRTDTQYF
len: 14; j_gene: TRBJ2-2; abundance: once; v_gene: TRBV29-1; d_gene: TRBD1; CDR3nt: TGCAGCGTTGAGGGACAGCTGAACACCGGGGAGCTGTTTTTT; CDR3aa: CSVEGQLNTGELFF
len: 15; j_gene: TRBJ2-7; abundance: NA; v_gene: TRBV5-8; d_gene: TRBD1; CDR3nt: TGTGCCAGCAGCCCCCTCAGGGGGCTTGCCCACGAGCAGTACTTC; CDR3aa: CASSPLRGLAHEQYF
len: 14; j_gene: TRBJ1-4; abundance: once; v_gene: TRBV6-1; d_gene: TRBD1; CDR3nt: TGTGCCAGCAAGAACAGGGGGATTCGTGAAAAACTGTTTTTT; CDR3aa: CASKNRGIREKLFF
len: 16; j_gene: TRBJ2-5; abundance: NA; v_gene: TRBV9; d_gene: TRBD2; CDR3nt: TGTGCCAGCAGCGTAGCTACGGGAGGGACCCAAGAGACCCAGTACTTC; CDR3aa: CASSVATGGTQETQYF
len: 16; j_gene: TRBJ2-7; abundance: NA; v_gene: TRBV28; d_gene: TRBD2; CDR3nt: TGTGCCAGCAGTACTCGAACACTAGCGGGAGCTGGGAAGCAGTACTTC; CDR3aa: CASSTRTLAGAGKQYF
len: 15; j_gene: TRBJ2-7; abundance: NA; v_gene: TRBV6-1; d_gene: NA; CDR3nt: TGTGCCAGCAGTGATAGATACACCTACTCCTACGAGCAGTACTTC; CDR3aa: CASSDRYTYSYEQYF
len: 20; j_gene: TRBJ2-1; abundance: few; v_gene: TRBV30; d_gene: TRBD2; CDR3nt: TGTGCCTGGAGTTTATTATTACCGGGACTAGCGGGATTGTTCTACAATGAGCAGTTCTTC; CDR3aa: CAWSLLLPGLAGLFYNEQFF
len: 14; j_gene: TRBJ1-4; abundance: NA; v_gene: TRBV6-1; d_gene: NA; CDR3nt: TGTGCCAGCGCCCCCGTGGGGGTTCGGGAAAAACTGTTTTTT; CDR3aa: CASAPVGVREKLFF
len: 13; j_gene: TRBJ2-5; abundance: NA; v_gene: TRBV6-4; d_gene: NA; CDR3nt: TGTGCCAGCAGTGAAACAGCTAGGGAGACCCAGTACTTC; CDR3aa: CASSETARETQYF
len: 14; j_gene: TRBJ1-1; abundance: NA; v_gene: TRBV4-1; d_gene: NA; CDR3nt: TGCGCCAGCAGCAGAGGCCAGCCGAACACTGAAGCTTTCTTT; CDR3aa: CASSRGQPNTEAFF
len: 15; j_gene: TRBJ2-7; abundance: once; v_gene: TRBV6-5; d_gene: NA; CDR3nt: TGTGCCAGCAGTTACTCCACTGGTGACTCCTACGAGCAGTACTTC; CDR3aa: CASSYSTGDSYEQYF
len: 12; j_gene: TRBJ2-7; abundance: once; v_gene: TRBV30; d_gene: NA; CDR3nt: TGTGCCTGGAGTGGAGGGCCCTACGAGCAGTACTTC; CDR3aa: CAWSGGPYEQYF
len: 16; j_gene: TRBJ2-7; abundance: NA; v_gene: TRBV10-1; d_gene: NA; CDR3nt: TGCGCCAGCAGTGAGCGTACTACTTATCACTTTTACGAGCAGTACTTC; CDR3aa: CASSERTTYHFYEQYF
len: 15; j_gene: TRBJ2-1; abundance: NA; v_gene: TRBV7-3; d_gene: TRBD2; CDR3nt: TGTGCCAGCAGCTTAGGGGCTAGCGGGAGCTATGAGCAGTTCTTC; CDR3aa: CASSLGASGSYEQFF
len: 13; j_gene: TRBJ1-1; abundance: medium-sized; v_gene: TRBV29-1; d_gene: NA; CDR3nt: TGCAGCGTTAACGAACAGGGAGTCGGCGAAGCTTTCTTT; CDR3aa: CSVNEQGVGEAFF
len: 15; j_gene: TRBJ1-4; abundance: NA; v_gene: TRBV4-3; d_gene: NA; CDR3nt: TGCGCCAGCAGCCGTACAGGGTCTCGGGGTGAAAAACTGTTTTTT; CDR3aa: CASSRTGSRGEKLFF
len: 16; j_gene: TRBJ2-3; abundance: NA; v_gene: TRBV2; d_gene: TRBD2; CDR3nt: TGTGCCAGCAGTCCAATAGCGGGAGTCAGCACAGATACGCAGTATTTT; CDR3aa: CASSPIAGVSTDTQYF
len: 20; j_gene: TRBJ2-6; abundance: NA; v_gene: TRBV4-1; d_gene: NA; CDR3nt: TGCGCCAGCAGCCAAAAGTCATCCGGACAGATACTATCTGGGGCCAACGTCCTGACTTTC; CDR3aa: CASSQKSSGQILSGANVLTF
len: 18; j_gene: TRBJ2-1; abundance: NA; v_gene: TRBV5-1; d_gene: TRBD2; CDR3nt: TGCGCCAGCAGCTCGGAGGCTAGCGGGAGGGCGGTGAGAAATGAGCAGTTCTTC; CDR3aa: CASSSEASGRAVRNEQFF
len: 15; j_gene: TRBJ2-5; abundance: NA; v_gene: TRBV9; d_gene: TRBD2; CDR3nt: TGTGCCAGCAGCGTAGGGGGAGGGGATCGAGAGACCCAGTACTTC; CDR3aa: CASSVGGGDRETQYF
len: 15; j_gene: TRBJ2-7; abundance: NA; v_gene: TRBV10-2; d_gene: NA; CDR3nt: TGCGCCAGCAGCAATGGCGGAGCGGGCTCCTACGAGCAGTACTTC; CDR3aa: CASSNGGAGSYEQYF
len: 15; j_gene: TRBJ2-1; abundance: NA; v_gene: TRBV10-2; d_gene: NA; CDR3nt: TGCGCCAGCAGAAAGGGGCGGGCGGGTTACAATGAGCAGTTCTTC; CDR3aa: CASRKGRAGYNEQFF
len: 15; j_gene: TRBJ2-5; abundance: NA; v_gene: TRBV14; d_gene: NA; CDR3nt: TGTGCCAGCAGTCCCATCGGGACTTCCATGGGTACCCAGTACTTC; CDR3aa: CASSPIGTSMGTQYF
len: 15; j_gene: TRBJ2-2; abundance: NA; v_gene: TRBV7-3; d_gene: NA; CDR3nt: TGTGCCAGCAGCTTAGCCAGGGATAACACCGGGGAGCTGTTTTTT; CDR3aa: CASSLARDNTGELFF
len: 15; j_gene: TRBJ1-1; abundance: NA; v_gene: TRBV28; d_gene: NA; CDR3nt: TGTGCCAGCAGTCCCCTGGGGAGGGGCGACACTGAAGCTTTCTTT; CDR3aa: CASSPLGRGDTEAFF
len: 17; j_gene: TRBJ1-6; abundance: NA; v_gene: TRBV5-1; d_gene: NA; CDR3nt: TGCGCCAGCAGCTTGGAGGCTTACCCCCGCCTTGGGACACCCCTCCACTTT; CDR3aa: CASSLEAYPRLGTPLHF
len: 13; j_gene: TRBJ1-1; abundance: NA; v_gene: TRBV5-1; d_gene: NA; CDR3nt: TGCGCCAGCAGCTTGTATAGGAACACTGAAGCTTTCTTT; CDR3aa: CASSLYRNTEAFF
len: 14; j_gene: TRBJ2-3; abundance: few; v_gene: TRBV6-6; d_gene: NA; CDR3nt: TGTGCCAGTAGGGAAGGGACCCGCACAGATACGCAGTATTTT; CDR3aa: CASREGTRTDTQYF
len: 12; j_gene: TRBJ2-7; abundance: once; v_gene: TRBV28; d_gene: NA; CDR3nt: TGTGCCAGCAGTTTTTCATACTACGAGCAGTACTTC; CDR3aa: CASSFSYYEQYF
len: 13; j_gene: TRBJ1-1; abundance: NA; v_gene: TRBV18; d_gene: NA; CDR3nt: TGTGCCAGCTCACCACCGGGCAGGGTCGGAGCTTTCTTT; CDR3aa: CASSPPGRVGAFF
len: 14; j_gene: TRBJ1-1; abundance: NA; v_gene: TRBV7-9; d_gene: NA; CDR3nt: TGTGCCAGCAGCTTGGGGTCGGGGGACACTGAAGCTTTCTTT; CDR3aa: CASSLGSGDTEAFF
len: 14; j_gene: TRBJ2-1; abundance: NA; v_gene: TRBV19; d_gene: NA; CDR3nt: TGTGCCACCAAGTGGTTGGCGGGGAACAATGAGCAGTTCTTC; CDR3aa: CATKWLAGNNEQFF
len: 11; j_gene: TRBJ1-2; abundance: few; v_gene: TRBV28; d_gene: NA; CDR3nt: TGTGCCAGCAGTTTGTACTATGGCTACACCTTC; CDR3aa: CASSLYYGYTF
len: 14; j_gene: TRBJ2-2; abundance: NA; v_gene: TRBV11-3; d_gene: NA; CDR3nt: TGTGCCAGCAGCTTAAGTTCGAACACCGGGGAACTGTTTTTT; CDR3aa: CASSLSSNTGELFF
len: 13; j_gene: TRBJ1-2; abundance: NA; v_gene: TRBV6-6; d_gene: NA; CDR3nt: TGTGCCAGCAGTTACGAGGGGCTCTATGGCTACACCTTC; CDR3aa: CASSYEGLYGYTF
len: 15; j_gene: TRBJ1-1; abundance: NA; v_gene: TRBV18; d_gene: NA; CDR3nt: TGTGCCAGCTCACCACCGACGGGCCGGAACACTGAAGCTTTCTTT; CDR3aa: CASSPPTGRNTEAFF
len: 14; j_gene: TRBJ2-2; abundance: NA; v_gene: TRBV7-2; d_gene: NA; CDR3nt: TGTGCCAGCAGCTTTGGGACTTACACCGGGGAGCTGTTTTTT; CDR3aa: CASSFGTYTGELFF
len: 14; j_gene: TRBJ2-5; abundance: once; v_gene: TRBV28; d_gene: NA; CDR3nt: TGTGCCAGCAGTTTATTTGGGGTGGCGAAGACCCAGTACTTC; CDR3aa: CASSLFGVAKTQYF
len: 16; j_gene: TRBJ2-6; abundance: NA; v_gene: TRBV15; d_gene: NA; CDR3nt: TGTGCCACCAGCAGAGCCCGCGGGGCTGGGGCCAACGTCCTGACTTTC; CDR3aa: CATSRARGAGANVLTF
len: 17; j_gene: TRBJ2-6; abundance: NA; v_gene: TRBV2; d_gene: NA; CDR3nt: TGTGCCAGCAGTCTCCCAAGGGGGAACTCTGGGGCCAACGTCCTGACTTTC; CDR3aa: CASSLPRGNSGANVLTF
len: 12; j_gene: TRBJ2-3; abundance: NA; v_gene: TRBV7-9; d_gene: NA; CDR3nt: TGTGCCAGCAGCGCCATACCAGATACGCAGTATTTT; CDR3aa: CASSAIPDTQYF
len: 16; j_gene: TRBJ2-3; abundance: NA; v_gene: TRBV7-2; d_gene: TRBD2; CDR3nt: TGTACCAGCAGCTCCGGACTAGCGGGCCCCACAGATACGCAGTATTTT; CDR3aa: CTSSSGLAGPTDTQYF
len: 14; j_gene: TRBJ2-3; abundance: many; v_gene: TRBV18; d_gene: NA; CDR3nt: TGTGCCAGCTCACCAGCGGGTAGCACAGATACGCAGTATTTT; CDR3aa: CASSPAGSTDTQYF